This TCR beta chain emerged from a study of regulatory T cells in long-lasting Graves disease. About the study: A definition of persistent Graves' disease required over 5 years of antithyroid drugs plus positive TSH receptor antibodies.

The CDR3 has 15 amino acids. V shed 0 bases and J shed 5 bases, with 14 bases lying between them. Germline assignment: CDR1 SGDLS and CDR2 YYNGEE. Only a few counts were recorded for this clonotype. The antigen is not known. Time point defined: persistent/refractory GD, antithyroid drugs over 5 years with positive TRAb. From RNA extracted from PBMCs, the TCR library was made. Study-level results: The study found lower TCR diversity in persistent Graves' patients than in newly diagnosed ones.

The TCR beta library used iRepertoire HTBI primers with Arm-PCR amplification of CDR3. A single record per CDR3 protein comes from TCRdb applying MiXCR to the multiplex PCR reads. The sample comprises a few hundred thousand distinct CDR3 sequences, 20% to 25% of which are singletons, and 56% rests with the top ten. Material: peripheral blood mononuclear cells (PBMCs), obtained when the disease was refractory, from a patient treated with antithyroid drugs. The chain carries TRBV9 and TRBJ1-1; D unclear. The receptor was isolated from a female donor with Graves disease. The CDR3 protein is CASSVGEARMTEAFF. In DNA form, the CDR3 reads TGTGCCAGCAGCGTAGGTGAGGCTAGGATGACTGAAGCTTTCTTT.